These 21 T cell receptor beta chains came from one sample sequenced in a study of cytomegalovirus exposure and HLA in healthy donors. Vbeta (60) and Jbeta (13) primers were used in the PCR. Assay used: immunoSEQ multiplex PCR; TCRdb lists only in-frame clones, some missing. The data show some 60,000 clones, about 85% seen once. Sequencing was carried out using PBMCs. These receptors all come from a female donor in good health and CMV-seronegative.

The chain recombines TRBV7-9 with TRBJ2-4; D is possibly TRBD2 (5 bases). The V and J ends lost 5 bases and 0 bases respectively, with 17 bases between them. CDR3 length: 17 amino acids. Germline assignment: CDR1 SEHNR and CDR2 FQNEAQ (reference sequence). CDR3 residues: CASSPREGLLAKNIQYF. CDR3 in DNA: TGTGCCAGCAGCCCCCGTGAGGGCCTCCTAGCCAAAAACATTCAGTACTTC. Combining the CDR3 with reference TRBV7-9 and TRBJ2-4 gives the whole variable domain DTGVSQNPRHKITKRGQNVTFRCDPISEHNRLYWYRQTLGQGPEFLTYFQNEAQLEKSRLLSDRFSAERPKGSFSTLEIQRTEQGDSAMYLCASSPREGLLAKNIQYFGAGTRLSVL.

The V call is TRBV10-3, the J call TRBJ1-1; D is uncertain. The CDR3 sequence is 14 residues long. Per germline, CDR1 ENHRY and CDR2 SYGVKD. Trimming removed 0 bases at V and 5 bases at J, with 10 bases between. The CDR3 sequence: CAISESGGLTEAFF. DNA of the CDR3: TGTGCCATCAGTGAGTCTGGAGGCCTAACTGAAGCTTTCTTT.

This chain uses TRBV11-2 with TRBJ2-7; possibly TRBD2 for D (5 bases). The length of the CDR3 is 13 residues. V dropped 8 bases and J dropped 0 bases, with 11 bases sitting between them. Germline V gene data show CDR1 as SGHAT and CDR2 as FQNNGV. CDR3 in DNA: TGTGCCAGCTCCCCGGGAAGCTCCTACGAGCAGTACTTC. This translates into CASSPGSSYEQYF. Supplemented by reference TRBV11-2 and TRBJ2-7, the full variable domain reads EAGVAQSPRYKIIEKRQSVAFWCNPISGHATLYWYQQILGQGPKLLIQFQNNGVVDDSQLPKDRFSAERLKGVDSTLKIQPAKLEDSAVYLCASSPGSSYEQYFGPGTRLTVT.

This sequence joins TRBV13 and TRBJ2-3; 13 nucleotides line up with TRBD2. There are 16 residues in the CDR3. Germline assignment: CDR1 PRHDT and CDR2 FYEKMQ (reference sequence). With 4 bases clipped from V and 5 bases from J, the junction kept 6 bases outside the gene matches. DNA for the CDR3: TGTGCCAGCAGCTATACTAGCGGGGGGGCCAGAGATACGCAGTATTTT. Amino acid sequence: CASSYTSGGARDTQYF.

About this clone: At one of its ends the junction is not consistent with the germline gene, which may arise from a read error. The chain joins TRBV29-1 to TRBJ1-4; 8 positions agree with TRBD1. Germline lookup yields CDR1 SQVTM and CDR2 ANQGSEA. CDR3 length equals 12 residues. The CDR3, as DNA: TGCAGCGTTGATTGGGATGACAGGGGTGTCCGCTTT. Translating gives CSVDWDDRGVRF.

This rearrangement joins TRBV4-3 to TRBJ2-7; the match to TRBD2 covers 13 bases. CDR1 is LGHNA, CDR2 YSLEER, per germline. V lost 4 bases and J lost 6; bases outside the gene matches: 3. The CDR3 has 14 amino acids. In DNA, the CDR3 is TGCGCCAGCAGCCTAGGACTAGCGGGAGTCGAGCAGTACTTC. It is translated as CASSLGLAGVEQYF.

The V and J genes are TRBV4-2 and TRBJ2-1; 8 bases map to TRBD2. V lost 0 bases to trimming and J lost 4 bases; unmatched junction nucleotides: 5. The CDR3 extends over 16 amino acids. Germline V CDR1 and CDR2: LGHNA, YNFKEQ. The CDR3 DNA follows: TGTGCCAGCAGCCAAGAGACTAGCGTGTTATACAATGAGCAGTTCTTC. Translation: CASSQETSVLYNEQFF.

V is TRBV5-1 and J is TRBJ2-3; D remains ambiguous. Germline lookup yields CDR1 SGHRS and CDR2 YFSETQ. Between the trimmed V and J ends, which lost 1 base and 0 bases, there was a span of 6 bases. This CDR3 comprises 14 residues. The CDR3 DNA reads as TGCGCCAGCAGCTTGACAGCTAGCACAGATACGCAGTATTTT. This gives the protein CASSLTASTDTQYF.

The V and J genes are TRBV15 and TRBJ2-1; 8 positions agree with TRBD2. Germline CDR1 LNHNV, CDR2 YYDKDF (reference sequence). V lost 2 bases and J lost 2; bases outside the gene matches: 2. The CDR3 totals 15 residues. For the CDR3, the DNA is TGTGCCACCAGCAGAACGGGAGGGGCCTACAATGAGCAGTTCTTC. Translated: CATSRTGGAYNEQFF.

The chain uses TRBV9 and TRBJ1-2; possible D gene TRBD1, 5 bases. Germline CDR1 is SGDLS and CDR2 is YYNGEE. The CDR3 is 12 residues long. Between the trimmed V and J ends, which lost 6 bases and 8 bases, there was a span of 14 bases. CDR3 in DNA: TGTGCCAGCAAAGATCGGGGGTCGGGCTACACCTTC. It encodes CASKDRGSGYTF.

In its sample, this clone was seen a few times. The chain combines TRBV6-5 with TRBJ2-1, with D maybe TRBD1 (5 bases). Trimming cost V 2 bases and J 12 bases, with 20 bases left between them. CDR3 size: 15 residues. Germline V gene data show CDR1 as MNHEY and CDR2 as SVGAGI. This CDR3 reads CASSYGQGVGMGQFF. DNA of the CDR3: TGTGCCAGCAGTTACGGGCAGGGTGTAGGCATGGGGCAGTTCTTC.

The CDR3 bases are TGCGCCAGCAGCTTCCAGGGGGGACTTCAAGAGACCCAGTACTTC. It is translated as CASSFQGGLQETQYF. The V gene is TRBV5-1, the J gene TRBJ2-5; maybe TRBD1 (7 bases). Germline values: CDR1 SGHRS, CDR2 YFSETQ. With 2 bases removed from V and 2 bases from J, the gap between germline ends came to 13 bases. The CDR3 has 15 amino acids.

This rearrangement joins TRBV7-2 to TRBJ1-2; D remains unclear. Germline assignment: CDR1 SGHTA and CDR2 FQGNSA. Trimming shortened V by 5 bases and J by 0 bases, and 10 bases separated the two germline ends. The CDR3 has 14 amino acids. CDR3 in DNA: TGTGCCAGCAGCCTACTAATAACTAACTATGGCTACACCTTC. Translated, it gives CASSLLITNYGYTF.

This chain joins TRBV4-2 and TRBJ2-7, with D possibly TRBD2 on 6 matching bases. The CDR3 extends over 16 amino acids. From germline, CDR1 is LGHNA and CDR2 YNFKEQ. Trimming stripped 1 base from V and 0 bases from J, with 13 bases between. This CDR3 reads CASSQGFIAVSYEQYF. The CDR3 nucleotides are TGTGCCAGCAGCCAAGGGTTTATAGCGGTCTCCTACGAGCAGTACTTC.

This chain connects TRBV7-2 to TRBJ1-5, with 9 bases matching TRBD1. CDR1 is SGHTA and CDR2 is FQGNSA in the germline V gene. V dropped 5 bases and J dropped 6; count of bases not matched to a gene: 11. This CDR3 is 16 amino acids long. CDR3 sequence (DNA): TGTGCCAGCAGCCCGGAGGGACAGGGTCAGGGTCAGCCCCAGCATTTT. This encodes CASSPEGQGQGQPQHF.

This chain links TRBV5-1 with TRBJ2-6, with D possibly TRBD1 on 6 matching bases. Trimming stripped 0 bases from V and 0 bases from J, with 13 bases between. This CDR3 is built from 18 residues. Germline CDR1 SGHRS, CDR2 YFSETQ. The CDR3 DNA reads as TGCGCCAGCAGCTTGGGCCTGGGACACCTCTCTGGGGCCAACGTCCTGACTTTC. It codes for CASSLGLGHLSGANVLTF.

The rearrangement links TRBV13 to TRBJ2-7; 10 nucleotides match TRBD1. This CDR3 has 16 amino acids. CDR1 is PRHDT, CDR2 FYEKMQ, per germline (reference sequence). Trimming at V came to 5 bases and at J to 3 bases, leaving 10 bases not matched to a gene. CDR3 residues: CASSPPGQGQLYEQYF. The CDR3 DNA reads as TGTGCCAGCAGCCCGCCGGGACAGGGGCAACTCTACGAGCAGTACTTC.

This clone was detected only a few times. The chain employs TRBV6-1 and TRBJ1-1; D gene uncertain. The CDR3 totals 14 residues. Germline V CDR1 and CDR2: MNHNS, SASEGT. V lost 6 bases to trimming and J lost 0 bases, with 11 bases between them. The chain's CDR3 is CASRLGILNTEAFF. The CDR3 region has the DNA TGTGCCAGCAGACTCGGGATTTTGAACACTGAAGCTTTCTTT.

The chain carries TRBV6-1 and TRBJ2-2; the match to TRBD2 covers 12 bases. Germline V gene data show CDR1 as MNHNS and CDR2 as SASEGT. The CDR3 has 17 residues. Trimming cost V 4 bases and J 3 bases; bases outside gene matches: 6. The CDR3 bases are TGTGCCAGCAGTGCACTAGCGGGGGGCGGTTACACCGGGGAGCTGTTTTTT. Its translation is CASSALAGGGYTGELFF.

The chain uses TRBV19 and TRBJ1-5, with a weak D call TRBD1 (5 bases). V shed 7 bases and J shed 7 bases, with 11 bases lying between them. In germline, CDR1 is LNHDA, CDR2 SQIVND (reference sequence). The CDR3 runs 12 residues. In nucleotides, the CDR3 is TGTGCCAGTAACCTAGGACAACAGCCCCAGCATTTT. Amino acids: CASNLGQQPQHF.

This chain joins TRBV16 and TRBJ2-3; 9 bases line up with TRBD1. V gave up 5 bases and J gave up 6 bases; unmatched junction bases: 15. CDR1 is KGHSY and CDR2 is FQNENV in the germline V gene. This CDR3 is 17 amino acids long. The chain's CDR3 is CASSSSARTGAKDTQYF. Here the CDR3 DNA reads TGTGCCAGCAGCTCCTCGGCCCGGACAGGGGCCAAGGATACGCAGTATTTT.